This T cell receptor (beta chain) was documented in a study of OX40 agonist ivuxolimab in advanced cancers. The sample holds a few counts of this clone. Its antigen remains unknown. The germline V gene encodes CDR1 MNHNY and CDR2 SVGAGI (reference sequence). CDR3 length equals 15 residues. The J segment lost 6 bases and the V segment lost 3 bases, leaving 3 bases of the junction unmatched. The data were produced by immunoSEQ multiplex PCR, yet TCRdb's version contains in-frame clones alone and is incomplete. The table records approximately 89,000 clones, just over 90% of them present only once. The study's findings and limits: Also showing low normalized T-cell clonal expansion were some of the nonresponders.

The sequencing used CD4+ or CD8+ T cells sorted from blood, collected in a trial of the OX40 agonist ivuxolimab. The chain links TRBV6-6 to TRBJ1-5, with TRBD1 matching over 12 bases. The clonotype originates from an adult with an advanced solid tumor such as melanoma, head and neck, liver or kidney cancer. The CDR3 nucleotides read TGTGCCAGCAGTTATGGGACAGGGGGCTCTCAGCCCCAGCATTTT. It is translated as CASSYGTGGSQPQHF.